These 9 T cell receptor beta chains came from one sample sequenced in a study of blood T cell repertoires in COVID-19. The table came from immunoSEQ multiplex PCR; TCRdb's copy has only in-frame clones and leaves some out. Found here are fewer than 250,000 clones, more than 80% of them singletons; the top ten hold under 11%. The material sequenced was peripheral blood. These TCRs come from a woman older than 75 with acute or convalescent COVID-19.

This rearrangement joins TRBV5-6 to TRBJ1-3; 8 bases fit TRBD1. Losses at the gene ends were 1 base for V and 4 bases for J; bases not matched to a gene: 7. In germline, CDR1 is SGHDT, CDR2 YYEEEE. The CDR3 extends over 16 amino acids. CDR3 bases: TGTGCCAGCAGCTTGAGGGCAGGGGGCAGAGGAAACACCATATATTTT. Protein product: CASSLRAGGRGNTIYF.

A few counts support this clone. The V call is TRBV6-5, the J call TRBJ2-1; TRBD2 is a possible D gene (6 bases). There are 14 residues in the CDR3. From germline, CDR1 is MNHEY and CDR2 SVGAGI. Trimming removed 6 bases from V and 0 bases from J, with 9 bases in between. The CDR3 DNA reads as TGTGCCAGCAGGGTCGGGGGCTCCTACAATGAGCAGTTCTTC. Translated: CASRVGGSYNEQFF.

The V gene is TRBV5-6, the J gene TRBJ2-2, with 12 bases lining up with TRBD2. This CDR3 contains 18 residues. J lost 2 bases, V lost 4 bases, and 9 bases had no gene match. Germline lookup yields CDR1 SGHDT and CDR2 YYEEEE. CDR3 DNA: TGTGCCAGCAGCCCGAGACTAGCGGGAGTCTTAAACACCGGGGAGCTGTTTTTT. This encodes CASSPRLAGVLNTGELFF.

CDR3 loop: CASRDNHYGYTF. CDR3 sequence (DNA): TGCGCCAGCAGGGACAACCACTATGGCTACACCTTC. J is TRBJ1-2 and V is TRBV5-1, with D maybe TRBD1 (5 bases). V lost 5 bases and J 3 bases, leaving 8 bases between the germline ends. Germline V gene sequence: CDR1 SGHRS, CDR2 YFSETQ. The CDR3 covers 12 residues.

Notes on this clone: Possible read error: a much larger clone is one base away. The rearrangement uses TRBV30 and TRBJ1-2, with D tentatively TRBD1 (6 bases). Trimming took off 7 bases at V and 8 bases at J, with 20 bases between the two ends. The CDR3 is made up of 13 amino acids. Germline loops: CDR1 GTSNPN, CDR2 SVGIG (reference sequence). The CDR3 DNA sequence: TGTGCCTCCCCCGCCGGGGGGCCGGGGGGCTACACCTTC. Translating it yields CASPAGGPGGYTF.

The J gene is TRBJ2-7, the V gene TRBV11-3; D is possibly TRBD1 (6 bases). This CDR3 comprises 15 residues. From germline, CDR1 is SGHNT and CDR2 YENEEA. Between the trimmed V and J ends, which lost 1 base and 6 bases, there was a span of 16 bases. CDR3 in amino acids: CASSLALIQGSEQYF. The CDR3 DNA sequence: TGTGCCAGCAGCTTAGCCCTAATACAGGGCTCCGAGCAGTACTTC. The full variable domain, its missing parts supplied by reference TRBV11-3 and TRBJ2-7, is EAGVVQSPRYKIIEKKQPVAFWCNPISGHNTLYWYLQNLGQGPELLIRYENEEAVDDSQLPKDRFSAERLKGVDSTLKIQPAELGDSAVYLCASSLALIQGSEQYFGPGTRLTVT.

The chain recombines TRBV9 with TRBJ1-3; 8 bases match TRBD1. Trimming removed 3 bases from V and 2 bases from J; junction bases left unmatched: 1. Germline V gene sequence: CDR1 SGDLS, CDR2 YYNGEE. The CDR3 runs 14 residues. CDR3 protein: CASSEQGAGNTIYF. CDR3 in DNA: TGTGCCAGCAGCGAACAGGGGGCTGGAAACACCATATATTTT. Variable domain in full (rest from reference TRBV9 and TRBJ1-3): DSGVTQTPKHLITATGQRVTLRCSPRSGDLSVYWYQQSLDQGLQFLIQYYNGEERAKGNILERFSAQQFPDLHSELNLSSLELGDSALYFCASSEQGAGNTIYFGEGSWLTVV.

The V gene is TRBV4-1, the J gene TRBJ1-6; no clear D gene. Trimming took off 1 base at V and 7 bases at J, with 11 bases between the two ends. From germline, CDR1 is MGHRA and CDR2 YSYEKL. The CDR3 length is 15 residues. CDR3 bases: TGCGCCAGCAGCCAAGGCCCTTTGGAGAATTCACCCCTCCACTTT. It encodes CASSQGPLENSPLHF.

The chain links TRBV11-3 to TRBJ1-4; 9 nucleotides line up with TRBD1. CDR1 SGHNT and CDR2 YENEEA come from the germline V gene. The CDR3 is 14 residues long. Trimming at V came to 5 bases and at J to 8 bases, leaving 6 bases not matched to a gene. The CDR3 nucleotides are TGTGCCAGCAGCCTGGACAGGGGCGGGGAAAAACTGTTTTTT. This sequence encodes CASSLDRGGEKLFF.